Reported below is one T cell receptor (beta chain). Antigen: not known. The record originates from a study of shared clonotypes between healthy human individuals. This table comes from immunoSEQ multiplex PCR, and its TCRdb copy is limited to in-frame clones, with some not included. The sample carries millions of clones, just over 90% recorded once. Study observations and caveats: Relative to clonotypes present in all four donors, those not shared had lower generation probabilities. Depth was large, yet rarefaction showed that sorted-subset sequencing was incomplete.

Trimming left V 3 bases short and J 6 bases short, with 8 bases between. The V gene's germline CDR1 is SGDLS and CDR2 YYNGEE. CDR3 size: 12 residues. The TCR originated in a man in his late teens or twenties in good health. The chain combines TRBV9 with TRBJ2-3, with a possible D match to TRBD1 (6 bases). The sequenced sample consisted of naive CD4+ T cells sorted from blood. Specified subset: CD45RA+ positively selected. In DNA form, the CDR3 reads TGTGCCAGCAGCGCCACAGGGGATACGCAGTATTTT. It encodes CASSATGDTQYF.